Described below is a single T cell receptor (beta chain) sequence and its context. Here immunoSEQ multiplex PCR was the method, and the copy in TCRdb shows in-frame clones only, minus some. The table includes about 140,000 clones, around 84% detected once. This entry is derived from a study of cytotoxic CD8 clonotypes in ibrutinib-treated CLL. From germline, CDR1 is ENHRY and CDR2 SYGVKD. The CDR3 has 14 amino acids. Trimming shortened V by 3 bases and J by 3 bases, and 9 bases separated the two germline ends. The specimen was PBMCs, collected after 36 months of ibrutinib treatment. The clonotype was recovered from a human donor with chronic lymphocytic leukemia. The V and J genes are TRBV10-3 and TRBJ1-5, with D maybe TRBD1 (5 bases). In DNA, the CDR3 is TGTGCCATCAGTGAACAGGCAGTCAATCAGCCCCAGCATTTT. Translation: CAISEQAVNQPQHF.